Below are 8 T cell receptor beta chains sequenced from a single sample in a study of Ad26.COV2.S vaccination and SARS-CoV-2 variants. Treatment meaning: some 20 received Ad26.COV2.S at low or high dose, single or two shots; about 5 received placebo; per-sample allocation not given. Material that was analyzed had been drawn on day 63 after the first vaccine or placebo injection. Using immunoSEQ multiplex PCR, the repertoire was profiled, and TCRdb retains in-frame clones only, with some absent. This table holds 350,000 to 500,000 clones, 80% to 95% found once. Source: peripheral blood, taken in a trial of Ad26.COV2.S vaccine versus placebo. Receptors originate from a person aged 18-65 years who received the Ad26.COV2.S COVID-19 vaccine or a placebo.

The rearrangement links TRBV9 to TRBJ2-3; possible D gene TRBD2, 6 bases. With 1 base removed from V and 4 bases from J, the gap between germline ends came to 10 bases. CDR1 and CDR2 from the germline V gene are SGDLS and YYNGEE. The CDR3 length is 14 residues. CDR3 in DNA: TGTGCCAGCAGCGTAACAGCGGGTGCAGATACGCAGTATTTT. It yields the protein CASSVTAGADTQYF.

In DNA form, the CDR3 reads TGTGCCAGCAGTTACGGTCGAGACAGGGAGTACATTCAGTACTTC. It specifies CASSYGRDREYIQYF. The chain combines TRBV6-2 or TRBV6-3 with TRBJ2-4; 7 bases line up with TRBD1. Germline V gives CDR1 MNHEY, CDR2 SVGEGT. The V segment lost 2 bases and the J segment 8 bases; nucleotides outside the gene matches: 9. There are 15 residues in the CDR3.

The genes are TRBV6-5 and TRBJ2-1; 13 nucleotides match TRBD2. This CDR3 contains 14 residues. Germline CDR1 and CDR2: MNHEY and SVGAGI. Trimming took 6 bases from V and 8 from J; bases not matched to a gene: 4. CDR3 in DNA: TGTGCCAGCAGGGGGACTAGCGGGAATGATGAGCAGTTCTTC. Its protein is CASRGTSGNDEQFF.

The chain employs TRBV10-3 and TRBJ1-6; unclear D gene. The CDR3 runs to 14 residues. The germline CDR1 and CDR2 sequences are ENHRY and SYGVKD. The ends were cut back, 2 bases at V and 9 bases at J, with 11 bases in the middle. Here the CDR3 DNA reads TGTGCCATCAGTGAGGTGGCAGGAGGTTCACCCCTCCACTTT. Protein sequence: CAISEVAGGSPLHF.

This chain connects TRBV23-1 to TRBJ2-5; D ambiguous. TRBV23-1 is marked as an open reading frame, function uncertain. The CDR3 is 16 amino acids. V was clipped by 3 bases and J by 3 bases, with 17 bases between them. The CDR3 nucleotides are TGCGCCAGCAGTCATAGCCATAGGGTACCTAAAGAGACCCAGTACTTC. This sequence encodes CASSHSHRVPKETQYF.

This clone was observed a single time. This CDR3 is CASSYPPAELTDTQYF. The CDR3 DNA follows: TGTGCCAGCAGTTACCCCCCCGCGGAACTGACAGATACGCAGTATTTT. This chain uses TRBV6-2 or TRBV6-3 with TRBJ2-3; no definite D call. The V end was cut by 2 bases, the J end by 3 bases, with 15 bases between. The CDR3 has 16 amino acids. Germline CDR1 and CDR2: MNHEY and SVGEGT.

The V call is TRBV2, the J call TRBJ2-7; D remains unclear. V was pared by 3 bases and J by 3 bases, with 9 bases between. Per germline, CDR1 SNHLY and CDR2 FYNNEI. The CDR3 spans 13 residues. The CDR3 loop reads CASSENSFYEQYF. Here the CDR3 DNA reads TGTGCCAGCAGTGAGAATAGTTTCTACGAGCAGTACTTC.

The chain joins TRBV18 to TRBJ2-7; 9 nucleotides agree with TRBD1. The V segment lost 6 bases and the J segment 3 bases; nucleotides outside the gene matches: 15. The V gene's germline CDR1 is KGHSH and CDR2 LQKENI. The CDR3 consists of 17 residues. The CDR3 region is CASSPSRQGGIDYEQYF. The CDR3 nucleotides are TGTGCCAGCTCGCCATCGCGACAGGGGGGAATCGACTACGAGCAGTACTTC.